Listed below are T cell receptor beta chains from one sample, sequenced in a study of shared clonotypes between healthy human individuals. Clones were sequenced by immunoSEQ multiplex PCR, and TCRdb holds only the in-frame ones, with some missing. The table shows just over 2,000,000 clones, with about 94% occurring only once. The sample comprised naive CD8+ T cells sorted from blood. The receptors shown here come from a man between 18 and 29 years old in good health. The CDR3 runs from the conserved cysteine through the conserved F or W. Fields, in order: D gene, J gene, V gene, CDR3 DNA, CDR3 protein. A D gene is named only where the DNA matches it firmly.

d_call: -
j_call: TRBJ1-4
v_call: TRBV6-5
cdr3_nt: TGTGCCAGCAGACCCTACTTAGGAAAACTGTTTTTT
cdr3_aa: CASRPYLGKLFF

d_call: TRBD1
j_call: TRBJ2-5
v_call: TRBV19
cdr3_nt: TGTGCCAGTAGTACACCAAGACAGGGACAAGAGACCCAGTACTTC
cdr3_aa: CASSTPRQGQETQYF

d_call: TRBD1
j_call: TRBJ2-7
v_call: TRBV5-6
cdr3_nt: TGTGCCAGCAGCGGCCGGGACAGTCGGGAGCAGTACTTC
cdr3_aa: CASSGRDSREQYF

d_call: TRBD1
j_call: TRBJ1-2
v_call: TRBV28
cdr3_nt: TGTGCCAGCAGCCTAGGGACAGGAGGCTGGGGCTACACCTTC
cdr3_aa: CASSLGTGGWGYTF

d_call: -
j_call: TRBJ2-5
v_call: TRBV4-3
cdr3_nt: TGCGCCAGCAGCCAAGAAGGGGATCCAGAGACCCAGTACTTC
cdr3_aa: CASSQEGDPETQYF

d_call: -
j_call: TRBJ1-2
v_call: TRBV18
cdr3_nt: TGTGCCAGCTCACCACCCGAGACAGGAAAGGGGAACTATGGCTACACCTTC
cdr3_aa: CASSPPETGKGNYGYTF

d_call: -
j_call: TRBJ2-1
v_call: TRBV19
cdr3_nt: TGTGCCAGTAGTATCTCGGGAGTAGGGCACAATGAGCAGTTCTTC
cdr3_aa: CASSISGVGHNEQFF

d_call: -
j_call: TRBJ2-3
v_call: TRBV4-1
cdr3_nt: TGCGCCAGCAGCCAAGCTCCGGTATCCACAGATACGCAGTATTTT
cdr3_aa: CASSQAPVSTDTQYF

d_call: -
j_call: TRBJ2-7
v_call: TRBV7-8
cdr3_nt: TGTGCCAGCAGCTTAGATCACGGATCCTACGAGCAGTACTTC
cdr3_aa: CASSLDHGSYEQYF

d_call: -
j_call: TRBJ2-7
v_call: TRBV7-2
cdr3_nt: TGTGCCAGCAGCTTAGCGGGGGGAAACCCCTACGAGCAGTACTTC
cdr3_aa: CASSLAGGNPYEQYF

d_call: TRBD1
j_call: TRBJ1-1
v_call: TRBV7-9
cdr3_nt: TGTGCCAGCAGCAACCGGGACAGGGGCACTGAAGCTTTCTTT
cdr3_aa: CASSNRDRGTEAFF

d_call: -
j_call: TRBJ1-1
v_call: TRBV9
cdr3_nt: TGTGCCAGCAGCGAAATGGGGACAAACACTGAAGCTTTCTTT
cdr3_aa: CASSEMGTNTEAFF

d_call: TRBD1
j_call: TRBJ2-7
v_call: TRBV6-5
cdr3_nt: TGTGCCAGCAAGCCGGGGACAGGGAACTCCGAGCAGTACTTC
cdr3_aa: CASKPGTGNSEQYF

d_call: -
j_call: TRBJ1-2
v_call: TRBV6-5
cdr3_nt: TGTGCCAGCAGTTACTCGATGACCGCGTATGGCTACACCTTC
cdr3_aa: CASSYSMTAYGYTF

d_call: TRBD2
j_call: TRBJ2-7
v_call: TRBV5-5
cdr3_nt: TGTGCCAGCAGCTTTACTAGCGGACTCTCCTACGAGCAGTACTTC
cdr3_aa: CASSFTSGLSYEQYF

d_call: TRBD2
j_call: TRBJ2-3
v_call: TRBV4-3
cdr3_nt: TGCGCCAGCAGCCAACTAGCGGGAGGACCTTACACAGATACGCAGTATTTT
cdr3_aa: CASSQLAGGPYTDTQYF

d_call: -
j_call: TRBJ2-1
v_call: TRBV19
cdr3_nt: TGTGCCAGTAGTTCGGGACTTTACAATGAGCAGTTCTTC
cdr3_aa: CASSSGLYNEQFF

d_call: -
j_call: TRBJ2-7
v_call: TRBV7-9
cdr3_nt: TGTGCCAGCAGCTTCAGCGAGGGGGCCTACGAGCAGTACTTC
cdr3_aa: CASSFSEGAYEQYF

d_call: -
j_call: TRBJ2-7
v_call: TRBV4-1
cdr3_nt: TGCGCCAGCAGCCAAGGTGGGGCGGGGCTCTACGAGCAGTACTTC
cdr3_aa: CASSQGGAGLYEQYF

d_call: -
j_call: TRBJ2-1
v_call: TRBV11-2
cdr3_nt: TGTGCCAGCAGCGACCACACAACGGGACTCTCCTACAATGAGCAGTTCTTC
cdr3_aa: CASSDHTTGLSYNEQFF

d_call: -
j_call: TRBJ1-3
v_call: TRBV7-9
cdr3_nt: TGTGCCAGCAGCTTTGGCGAGGGAAACACCATATATTTT
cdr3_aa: CASSFGEGNTIYF

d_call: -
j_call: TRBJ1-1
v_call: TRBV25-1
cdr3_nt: TGTGCCAGCAGTGAACACAGGAACACTGAAGCTTTCTTT
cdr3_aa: CASSEHRNTEAFF

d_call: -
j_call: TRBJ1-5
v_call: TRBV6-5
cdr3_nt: TGTGCCAGCAGGCCCGGCGGGGATAGCAATCAGCCCCAGCATTTT
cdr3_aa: CASRPGGDSNQPQHF

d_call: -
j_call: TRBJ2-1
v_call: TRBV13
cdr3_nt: TGTGCCAGCAGCGCCGAAGGGCCCAGCTCCTACAATGAGCAGTTCTTC
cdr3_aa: CASSAEGPSSYNEQFF

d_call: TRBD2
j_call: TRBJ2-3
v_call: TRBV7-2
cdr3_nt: TGTGCCAGCAGCTGGAGCGGGATCAGCACAGATACGCAGTATTTT
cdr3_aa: CASSWSGISTDTQYF

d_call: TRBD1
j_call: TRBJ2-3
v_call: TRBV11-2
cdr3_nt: TGTGCCAGCAGCTTACAGTCAGGACAGGGCACAGATACGCAGTATTTT
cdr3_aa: CASSLQSGQGTDTQYF

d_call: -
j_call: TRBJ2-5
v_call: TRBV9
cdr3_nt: TGTGCCAGCAGCGTAGGACGGCCCTTCCAAGAGACCCAGTACTTC
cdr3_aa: CASSVGRPFQETQYF

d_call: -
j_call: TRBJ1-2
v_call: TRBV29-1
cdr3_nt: TGCAGCGTTGACCTGGGGCTTGGATATGGCTACACCTTC
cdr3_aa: CSVDLGLGYGYTF

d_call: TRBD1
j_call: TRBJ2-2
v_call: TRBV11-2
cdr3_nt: TGTGCCAGCAGCTACGACAGGGGCGGTGGCACCGGGGAGCTGTTTTTT
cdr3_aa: CASSYDRGGGTGELFF

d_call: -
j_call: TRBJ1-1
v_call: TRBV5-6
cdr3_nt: TGTGCCAGCAGCTTGGTTCAGGGTCTCGCGAACACTGAAGCTTTCTTT
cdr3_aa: CASSLVQGLANTEAFF

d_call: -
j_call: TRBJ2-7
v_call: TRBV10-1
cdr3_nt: TGCGCCAGCAGTGAGTCGTCGCGGGGCTCCTACGAGCAGTACTTC
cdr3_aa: CASSESSRGSYEQYF

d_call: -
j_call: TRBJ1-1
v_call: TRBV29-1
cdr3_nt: TGCAGCGTTGAAACCGCGCGGCCTGAAGCTTTCTTT
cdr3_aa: CSVETARPEAFF

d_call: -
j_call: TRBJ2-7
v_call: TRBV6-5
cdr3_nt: TGTGCCAGCACTGGAAGCTCCTACGAGCAGTACTTC
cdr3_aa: CASTGSSYEQYF

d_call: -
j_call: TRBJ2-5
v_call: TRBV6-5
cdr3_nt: TGTGCCAGCAGCCTAGATGGGGAGACCCAGTACTTC
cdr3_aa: CASSLDGETQYF

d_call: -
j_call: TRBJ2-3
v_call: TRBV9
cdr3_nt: TGTGCCAGCAGCCAGGAGGGCGGACGAAAAGATACGCAGTATTTT
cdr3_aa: CASSQEGGRKDTQYF

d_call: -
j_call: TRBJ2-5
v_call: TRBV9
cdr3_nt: TGTGCCAGCAGCATCACCCCCCTGGAGACCCAGTACTTC
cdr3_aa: CASSITPLETQYF